This T cell receptor beta chain was profiled in a study of T cell changes during pregnancy in multiple sclerosis. Data came from immunoSEQ multiplex PCR; TCRdb stores just in-frame clones and leaves some out. The data contain roughly 42,000 clones, 94% of them singletons. Germline-derived CDR1 and CDR2 are MNHEY and SVGAGI. CDR3 size: 13 residues. Trimming cost V 5 bases and J 8 bases; bases outside gene matches: 6. The starting material was CD4+ T cells from peripheral blood mononuclear cells, obtained after pregnancy. This chain uses TRBV6-5 with TRBJ1-3, with TRBD1 identical over 7 bases. The receptor's source is a female donor with multiple sclerosis, enrolled in a pregnancy study. Here the CDR3 reads CASSKQGLDTIYF. The CDR3 DNA is TGTGCCAGCAGTAAACAGGGGCTGGACACCATATATTTT.